Below are 32 T cell receptor beta chains sequenced from a single sample in a study of CD8 T cells in ankylosing spondylitis. TCRdb recomputed calls from the 5' RACE reads with MiXCR, one row per CDR3 protein. Of approximately 25,000 distinct CDR3 sequences in the sample, about 17% were seen once. Sequenced sample: blood. These receptors originate from a male donor with ankylosing spondylitis or in good health (not recorded which).

V gene TRBV7-8 combines with J gene TRBJ1-4, with D unresolved. CDR1 and CDR2 from the germline V gene are SGHVS and FQNEAQ. The germline V and J ends were trimmed by 5 bases and 4 bases, with 14 bases remaining between them. The CDR3 totals 15 residues. In nucleotides, the CDR3 is TGTGCCAGCAGCAAAACAGCCGGACTTAATGAAAAACTGTTTTTT. Encoded protein: CASSKTAGLNEKLFF.

The chain carries TRBV20-1 and TRBJ2-3; perhaps TRBD1 as D (6 bases). V was pared by 1 base and J by 5 bases, with 10 bases between. Germline V lookup: CDR1 DFQATT, CDR2 SNEGSKA (reference sequence). This CDR3 has 13 amino acids. The CDR3 nucleotides are TGCAGTGCTAGAGTGGGGACACTAGATACGCAGTATTTT. Amino acids: CSARVGTLDTQYF.

This clonotype occurred many times. This chain joins TRBV7-3 and TRBJ2-1; D ambiguous. CDR3 size: 14 residues. In germline, CDR1 is SGHTA, CDR2 FQGTGA. Between the trimmed V and J ends, which lost 2 bases and 7 bases, there was a span of 12 bases. This CDR3 reads CASSLVDGMNEQFF. In DNA, the CDR3 is TGTGCCAGCAGCTTAGTCGACGGTATGAATGAGCAGTTCTTC.

This clonotype was observed at least ten times. The chain recombines TRBV6-1 with TRBJ2-2; D not resolved. Per germline, CDR1 MNHNS and CDR2 SASEGT. CDR3 length: 14 amino acids. The V gene lost 5 bases and the J gene lost 4 bases, with 11 bases spanning the gap. The CDR3 bases are TGTGCCAGCAGTTTGCCCACCCTCACCGGGGAGCTGTTTTTT. Translated: CASSLPTLTGELFF.

The CDR3 sequence is CASSRRGAYEQYV. In nucleotides, the CDR3 is TGTGCCAGCAGTCGCAGGGGGGCCTACGAGCAGTACGTC. The chain couples TRBV12-3 or TRBV12-4 to TRBJ2-7, with D maybe TRBD1 (7 bases). The CDR3 contains 13 residues. Trimming left V 5 bases short and J 2 bases short, with 10 bases between.

This CDR3 is CASSQDSGGQPQHF. CDR3 nucleotide sequence: TGCGCCAGCAGCCAAGATTCCGGGGGTCAGCCCCAGCATTTT. V and J are TRBV4-3 and TRBJ1-5; D is possibly TRBD1 (5 bases). V was cut by 0 bases and J by 6 bases, with 9 bases left in between. Germline values: CDR1 LGHNA, CDR2 YSLEER. The CDR3 extends over 14 amino acids.

This sequence joins TRBV29-1 and TRBJ1-1; D not resolved. V lost 4 bases and J 4 bases, leaving 13 bases between the germline ends. CDR1 is SQVTM and CDR2 is ANQGSEA in the germline V gene. CDR3 size: 13 residues. The CDR3: CSVVTQGVTEAFF. In DNA form, the CDR3 reads TGCAGCGTTGTTACCCAAGGAGTCACTGAAGCTTTCTTT.

This rearrangement joins TRBV29-1 to TRBJ1-2, with 9 bases aligning to TRBD1. This CDR3 contains 12 residues. Germline V lookup: CDR1 SQVTM, CDR2 ANQGSEA. After removal of 5 bases from V and 3 bases from J, the junction contained 1 base not matched to a gene. The CDR3 reads CSVRDRDYGYTF. The CDR3 nucleotides read TGCAGCGTTCGGGACAGGGACTATGGCTACACCTTC.

This clonotype has only a few counts. The V call is TRBV7-3, the J call TRBJ2-1; 7 positions agree with TRBD1. Germline V gives CDR1 SGHTA, CDR2 FQGTGA. This CDR3 is 13 amino acids long. J lost 9 bases, V lost 5 bases, and 7 bases had no gene match. CDR3 in DNA: TGTGCCAGCAGCCAACAACAGGGGAGTGAGCAGTTCTTC. Translated, it gives CASSQQQGSEQFF. Complete variable domain (other parts from reference TRBV7-3 and TRBJ2-1): GAGVSQTPSNKVTEKGKYVELRCDPISGHTALYWYRQSLGQGPEFLIYFQGTGAADDSGLPNDRFFAVRPEGSVSTLKIQRTERGDSAVYLCASSQQQGSEQFFGPGTRLTVL.

This clonotype was seen at least ten times. The V gene is TRBV18, the J gene TRBJ1-1, with a tentative D call TRBD1 (5 bases). From germline, CDR1 is KGHSH and CDR2 LQKENI. The CDR3 is made up of 14 amino acids. V was pared by 3 bases and J by 2 bases, with 10 bases between. CDR3 DNA: TGTGCCAGCTCACCGTACGGGGCAAACACTGAAGCTTTCTTT. It yields the protein CASSPYGANTEAFF.

The V call is TRBV4-1, the J call TRBJ1-6; D is unresolved. Trimming pared 1 base from V and 9 bases from J, leaving 7 bases between. The CDR3 contains 13 residues. The germline V gene has CDR1 MGHRA and CDR2 YSYEKL. CDR3 sequence (DNA): TGCGCCAGCAGCCAAGGCGTGGTTTCACCCCTCCACTTT. This sequence encodes CASSQGVVSPLHF.

This clonotype has a count of ten or more. The chain joins TRBV6-5 to TRBJ2-1; TRBD2 matches 10 bases. Germline CDR1 and CDR2: MNHEY and SVGAGI. V was clipped by 6 bases and J by 10 bases; unmatched bases: 9. This CDR3 contains 14 residues. The CDR3 DNA is TGTGCCAGCAGGGTAGCGGGAGGAGGACGCGAGCAGTTCTTC. Its translation: CASRVAGGGREQFF.

The chain combines TRBV5-1 with TRBJ2-2, with D unresolved. V was clipped by 1 base and J by 2 bases, with 9 bases between them. Germline CDR1 SGHRS, CDR2 YFSETQ. The CDR3 consists of 15 residues. CDR3 region: CASSLNTGNTGELFF. CDR3 bases: TGCGCCAGCAGCTTGAACACGGGCAACACCGGGGAGCTGTTTTTT.

This clonotype was seen many times. The chain has TRBV20-1 and TRBJ1-2; tentative D call: TRBD1 (6 bases). Germline CDR1 and CDR2: DFQATT and SNEGSKA (reference sequence). This CDR3 spans 14 amino acids. Trimming removed 4 bases at V and 8 bases at J, with 20 bases between. CDR3 DNA: TGCAGTGCTATACCCCCGCAGGGGTCGGGGGGCTACACCTTC. Protein product: CSAIPPQGSGGYTF.

The chain is built from TRBV29-1 and TRBJ2-7; tentatively, D is TRBD1 (5 bases). Deletions cut 7 bases from V and 9 bases from J, with 22 bases between. CDR1 is SQVTM and CDR2 is ANQGSEA in the germline V gene. The CDR3 has 13 amino acids. CDR3: CSGAQGHRAGQYF. The CDR3 DNA is TGCAGCGGCGCCCAGGGTCACAGAGCAGGGCAGTACTTC.

This clonotype has ten or more counts. The J gene is TRBJ2-3, the V gene TRBV29-1, with 7 nucleotides matching TRBD2. This CDR3 contains 13 residues. V shed 6 bases and J 3 bases; nucleotides not matched to a gene: 6. Germline-derived CDR1 and CDR2 are SQVTM and ANQGSEA. CDR3 region: CSVGRVSTDTQYF. The CDR3 DNA is TGCAGCGTGGGGAGGGTATCTACAGATACGCAGTATTTT.

A few counts support this clonotype. The genes are TRBV29-1 and TRBJ2-1; TRBD2 aligns across 12 bases. Looked up from germline, CDR1 is SQVTM and CDR2 is ANQGSEA. The CDR3 totals 14 residues. V gave up 3 bases and J gave up 7 bases; unmatched junction bases: 4. The CDR3 reads CSVEPGLAGNEQFF. Written as DNA, the CDR3 is TGCAGCGTTGAGCCCGGACTAGCGGGGAATGAGCAGTTCTTC.

Only one count was recorded for this clonotype. This sequence joins TRBV20-1 and TRBJ2-1; 11 bases map to TRBD2. Germline-derived CDR1 and CDR2 are DFQATT and SNEGSKA (reference sequence). This CDR3 contains 15 residues. V lost 5 bases to trimming and J lost 3 bases; unmatched junction nucleotides: 6. CDR3 bases: TGCAGTGCTGGCGGGACTAGCGGAAACTACAATGAGCAGTTCTTC. Residues: CSAGGTSGNYNEQFF.

In its sample, this clonotype was seen a few times. V gene TRBV28 combines with J gene TRBJ2-7; possibly TRBD1 or TRBD2 for D (5 bases each). Trimming took 7 bases from V and 2 from J, leaving 12 bases between them. Germline V CDR1 and CDR2: MDHEN, SYDVKM. The CDR3 contains 13 residues. The CDR3 sequence is CASMWGKAYEQYF. The CDR3 nucleotides read TGTGCCAGCATGTGGGGGAAAGCCTACGAGCAGTACTTC.

The chain links TRBV28 to TRBJ2-3; unclear D gene. The germline V and J ends were trimmed by 8 bases and 1 base, with 16 bases remaining between them. The CDR3 length is 15 residues. Looked up from germline, CDR1 is MDHEN and CDR2 is SYDVKM. The CDR3 loop reads CASGYMSQGTDTQYF. The CDR3 DNA sequence: TGTGCCAGCGGTTATATGTCCCAGGGCACAGATACGCAGTATTTT.

This clonotype has at least ten counts. V usage is TRBV5-1 and J usage is TRBJ2-3; a weak D match, TRBD2 (6 bases). V shed 4 bases and J shed 6 bases, with 12 bases lying between them. CDR3 length equals 13 residues. From germline, CDR1 is SGHRS and CDR2 YFSETQ. CDR3 bases: TGCGCCAGCAGCCCCTCGGGAGCGGATACGCAGTATTTT. It translates to CASSPSGADTQYF. Using reference TRBV5-1 and TRBJ2-3 for the parts outside the CDR3, the full variable domain is KAGVTQTPRYLIKTRGQQVTLSCSPISGHRSVSWYQQTPGQGLQFLFEYFSETQRNKGNFPGRFSGRQFSNSRSEMNVSTLELGDSALYLCASSPSGADTQYFGPGTRLTVL.

This clonotype was recorded a few times. The CDR3 DNA reads as TGCGCCAGCAGCCCTGGACAGGGAAACAATCAGCCCCAGCATTTT. Translating gives CASSPGQGNNQPQHF. The chain recombines TRBV4-3 with TRBJ1-5; 8 bases fit TRBD1. Germline V lookup: CDR1 LGHNA, CDR2 YSLEER. Trimming removed 4 bases from V and 3 bases from J; junction bases left unmatched: 5. The CDR3 is 15 residues long.

This clonotype was seen many times. The chain couples TRBV6-2 or TRBV6-3 to TRBJ2-2; D is ambiguous. With 2 bases removed from V and 3 bases from J, the gap between germline ends came to 7 bases. CDR1 and CDR2 from the germline V gene are MNHEY and SVGEGT. The CDR3 spans 14 residues. The CDR3 loop is CASSYRSYTGELFF. The CDR3 coding sequence is TGTGCCAGCAGTTACCGCAGCTACACCGGGGAGCTGTTTTTT.

This clonotype was seen at least ten times. The chain employs TRBV4-3 and TRBJ2-2; D remains unclear. The germline V gene has CDR1 LGHNA and CDR2 YSLEER. There are 16 residues in the CDR3. Between the trimmed V and J ends, which lost 4 bases and 5 bases, there was a span of 17 bases. The DNA for the CDR3 is TGCGCCAGCAGCCTCCGACCCGGACCGCAGACCGGGGAGCTGTTTTTT. Its translation: CASSLRPGPQTGELFF.

The chain uses TRBV28 and TRBJ2-1; D perhaps matches TRBD2 (5 bases). Trimming cost V 5 bases and J 4 bases, with 18 bases left between them. CDR1 and CDR2 (germline): MDHEN, SYDVKM. This CDR3 spans 16 amino acids. As DNA, the CDR3 is TGTGCCAGCAGTCTCGGGGTTGGAAGGGAGTACAATGAGCAGTTCTTC. As protein: CASSLGVGREYNEQFF. The variable domain in full, with the rest retrieved from reference TRBV28 and TRBJ2-1, is DVKVTQSSRYLVKRTGEKVFLECVQDMDHENMFWYRQDPGLGLRLIYFSYDVKMKEKGDIPEGYSVSREKKERFSLILESASTNQTSMYLCASSLGVGREYNEQFFGPGTRLTVL.

This clonotype was picked up many times. The rearrangement joins TRBV6-2 or TRBV6-3 to TRBJ2-4, with 8 bases fitting TRBD1. Germline CDR1 reads MNHEY; CDR2 reads SVGEGT. CDR3 length: 15 amino acids. Trimming removed 6 bases from V and 1 base from J; junction bases left unmatched: 5. For the CDR3, the DNA is TGTGCCAGCAGACCAGGGGGCTACGCCAAAAACATTCAGTACTTC. It translates to CASRPGGYAKNIQYF.

This clonotype was detected a few times. The CDR3 DNA is TGCGCCAGCAGCTCGGACAGGGCGAACACCGGGGAGCTGTTTTTT. This encodes CASSSDRANTGELFF. J is TRBJ2-2 and V is TRBV5-1; 8 nucleotides match TRBD1. The CDR3 totals 15 residues. V lost 3 bases to trimming and J lost 0 bases; unmatched junction nucleotides: 1. CDR1 SGHRS and CDR2 YFSETQ come from the germline V gene.

The chain carries TRBV7-2 and TRBJ1-1; no clear D gene. The CDR3 consists of 16 residues. The germline CDR1 and CDR2 sequences are SGHTA and FQGNSA. Trimming pared 0 bases from V and 4 bases from J, leaving 15 bases between. The CDR3 sequence is CASSLALVGQVTEAFF. The CDR3 nucleotides read TGTGCCAGCAGCTTAGCATTGGTTGGGCAAGTCACTGAAGCTTTCTTT.

This clonotype was seen at least ten times. This rearrangement joins TRBV7-9 to TRBJ2-3, with a possible D match to TRBD2 (6 bases). The V and J ends lost 2 bases and 0 bases respectively, with 12 bases between them. Germline values: CDR1 SEHNR, CDR2 FQNEAQ (reference sequence). CDR3 length: 16 amino acids. This chain's CDR3 is CASSLRVAASTDTQYF. The DNA of the CDR3 is TGTGCCAGCAGCTTACGGGTAGCGGCTAGCACAGATACGCAGTATTTT. The variable domain in full, with the rest retrieved from reference TRBV7-9 and TRBJ2-3, is DTGVSQNPRHKITKRGQNVTFRCDPISEHNRLYWYRQTLGQGPEFLTYFQNEAQLEKSRLLSDRFSAERPKGSFSTLEIQRTEQGDSAMYLCASSLRVAASTDTQYFGPGTRLTVL.

There are many counts of this clonotype. This chain joins TRBV7-8 and TRBJ2-1; a weak D match, TRBD1 (5 bases). Germline assignment: CDR1 SGHVS and CDR2 FQNEAQ. Trimming pared 6 bases from V and 0 bases from J, leaving 12 bases between. The CDR3 consists of 15 residues. The CDR3 sequence is CASRTQASSYNEQFF. CDR3 nucleotides: TGTGCCAGCAGAACACAGGCGAGCTCCTACAATGAGCAGTTCTTC.

This clonotype has only one observation. CDR3: CSARQETYEQYV. CDR3 bases: TGCAGCGCTCGACAGGAGACCTACGAGCAGTACGTC. The rearrangement uses TRBV29-1 and TRBJ2-7; possibly TRBD1 for D (6 bases). The germline gives CDR1 SQVTM, CDR2 ANQGSEA. The CDR3 covers 12 residues. V lost 7 bases, J lost 2 bases, and 12 bases lay in between.

The chain recombines TRBV19 with TRBJ2-3; 8 bases map to TRBD1. The ends lost 1 base at V and 4 bases at J; junction bases unmatched: 7. Germline CDR1 reads LNHDA; CDR2 reads SQIVND (reference sequence). The CDR3 has 16 residues. In DNA, the CDR3 is TGTGCCAGTAGTATAGGCGTGGGACAGGCGGCAGATACGCAGTATTTT. Translation gives CASSIGVGQAADTQYF.